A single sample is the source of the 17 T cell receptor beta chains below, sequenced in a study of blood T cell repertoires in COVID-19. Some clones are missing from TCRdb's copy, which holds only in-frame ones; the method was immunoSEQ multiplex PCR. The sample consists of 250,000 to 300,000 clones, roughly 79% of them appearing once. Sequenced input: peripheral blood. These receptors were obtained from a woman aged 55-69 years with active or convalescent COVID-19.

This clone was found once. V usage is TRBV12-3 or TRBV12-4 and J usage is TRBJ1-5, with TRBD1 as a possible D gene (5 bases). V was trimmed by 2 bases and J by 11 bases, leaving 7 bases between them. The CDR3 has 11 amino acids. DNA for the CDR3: TGTGCCAGCAGTTTAAAGGGGTCCCAGCATTTT. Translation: CASSLKGSQHF.

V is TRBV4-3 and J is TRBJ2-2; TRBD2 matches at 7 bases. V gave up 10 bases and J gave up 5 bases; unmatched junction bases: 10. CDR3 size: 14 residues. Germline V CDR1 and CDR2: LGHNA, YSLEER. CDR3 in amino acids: CATGGGGGTGELFF. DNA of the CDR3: TGCGCCACCGGGGGTGGGGGAGGGACCGGGGAGCTGTTTTTT.

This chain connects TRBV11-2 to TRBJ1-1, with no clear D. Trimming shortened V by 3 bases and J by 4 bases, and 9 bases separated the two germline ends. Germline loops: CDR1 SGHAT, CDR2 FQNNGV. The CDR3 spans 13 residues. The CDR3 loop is CASSFPAGTEAFF. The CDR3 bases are TGTGCCAGCAGCTTCCCGGCAGGCACTGAAGCTTTCTTT.

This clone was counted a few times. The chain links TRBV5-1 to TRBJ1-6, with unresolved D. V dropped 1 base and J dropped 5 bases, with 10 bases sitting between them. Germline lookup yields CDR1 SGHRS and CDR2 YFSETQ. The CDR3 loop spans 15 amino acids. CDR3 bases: TGCGCCAGCAGCTTGAGCACACGGGATAATTCACCCCTCCACTTT. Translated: CASSLSTRDNSPLHF.

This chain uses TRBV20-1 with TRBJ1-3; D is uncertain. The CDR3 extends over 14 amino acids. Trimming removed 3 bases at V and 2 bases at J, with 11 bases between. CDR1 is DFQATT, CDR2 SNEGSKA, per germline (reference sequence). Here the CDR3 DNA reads TGCAGTGCTAGTTTGGACGGGGCTGGAAACACCATATATTTT. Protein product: CSASLDGAGNTIYF.

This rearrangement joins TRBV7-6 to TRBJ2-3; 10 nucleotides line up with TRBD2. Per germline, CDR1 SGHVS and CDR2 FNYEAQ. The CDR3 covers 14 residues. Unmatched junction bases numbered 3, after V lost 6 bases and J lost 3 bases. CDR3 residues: CASSYSGGTDTQYF. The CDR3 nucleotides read TGTGCCAGCAGTTATAGCGGGGGGACAGATACGCAGTATTTT.

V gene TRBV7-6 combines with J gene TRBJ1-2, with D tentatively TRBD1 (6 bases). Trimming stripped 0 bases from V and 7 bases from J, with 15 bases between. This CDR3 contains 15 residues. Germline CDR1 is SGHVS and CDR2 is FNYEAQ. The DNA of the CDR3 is TGTGCCAGCAGCTTAGCTGACGTATCAGGGGTTGGCTACACCTTC. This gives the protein CASSLADVSGVGYTF. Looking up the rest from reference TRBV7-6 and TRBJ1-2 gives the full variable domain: GAGVSQSPRYKVTKRGQDVALRCDPISGHVSLYWYRQALGQGPEFLTYFNYEAQQDKSGLPNDRFSAERPEGSISTLTIQRTEQRDSAMYRCASSLADVSGVGYTFGSGTRLTVV.

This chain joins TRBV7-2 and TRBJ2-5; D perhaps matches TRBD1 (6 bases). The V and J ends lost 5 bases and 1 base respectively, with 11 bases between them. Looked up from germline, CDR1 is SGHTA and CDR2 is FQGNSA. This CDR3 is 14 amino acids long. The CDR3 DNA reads TGTGCCAGCAGCCCTCGACAGGTCCAAGAGACCCAGTACTTC. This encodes CASSPRQVQETQYF.

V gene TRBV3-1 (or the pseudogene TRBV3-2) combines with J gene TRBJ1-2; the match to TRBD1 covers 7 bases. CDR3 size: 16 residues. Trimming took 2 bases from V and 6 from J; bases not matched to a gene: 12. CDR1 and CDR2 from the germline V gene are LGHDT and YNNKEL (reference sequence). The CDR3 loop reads CASSQLGRTGHNGYTF. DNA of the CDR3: TGTGCCAGCAGCCAACTTGGTAGGACAGGTCACAATGGCTACACCTTC.

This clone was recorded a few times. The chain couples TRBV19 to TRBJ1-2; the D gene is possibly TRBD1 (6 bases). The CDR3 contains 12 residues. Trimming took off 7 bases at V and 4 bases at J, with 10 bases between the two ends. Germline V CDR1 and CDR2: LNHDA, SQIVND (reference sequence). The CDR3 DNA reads TGTGCCAGTAATCCAGGGGTCTATGGCTACACCTTC. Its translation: CASNPGVYGYTF.

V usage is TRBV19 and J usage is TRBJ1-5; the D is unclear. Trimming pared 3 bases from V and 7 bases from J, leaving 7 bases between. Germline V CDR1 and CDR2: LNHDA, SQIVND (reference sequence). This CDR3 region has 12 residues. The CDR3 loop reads CASSIPGQPQHF. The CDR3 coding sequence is TGTGCCAGTAGTATCCCAGGACAGCCCCAGCATTTT.

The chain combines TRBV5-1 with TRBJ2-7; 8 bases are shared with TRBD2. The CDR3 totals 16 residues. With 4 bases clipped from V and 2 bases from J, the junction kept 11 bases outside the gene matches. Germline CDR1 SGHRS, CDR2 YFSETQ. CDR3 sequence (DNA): TGCGCCAGCAGCAACACACAGCGGGGGCCGCCCTACGAGCAGTACTTC. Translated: CASSNTQRGPPYEQYF.

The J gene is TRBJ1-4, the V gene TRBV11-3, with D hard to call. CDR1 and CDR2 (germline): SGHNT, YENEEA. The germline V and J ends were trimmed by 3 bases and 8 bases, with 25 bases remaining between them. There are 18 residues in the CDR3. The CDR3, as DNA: TGTGCCAGCAGCTTGAACCGCGACACCTGCCTCATTGGAGAAAAACTGTTTTTT. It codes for CASSLNRDTCLIGEKLFF.

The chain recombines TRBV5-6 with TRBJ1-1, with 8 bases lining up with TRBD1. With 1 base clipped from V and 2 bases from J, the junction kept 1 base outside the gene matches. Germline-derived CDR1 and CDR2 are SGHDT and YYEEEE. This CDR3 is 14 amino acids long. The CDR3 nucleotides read TGTGCCAGCAGCTTGCAGGGGGCTAACACTGAAGCTTTCTTT. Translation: CASSLQGANTEAFF.

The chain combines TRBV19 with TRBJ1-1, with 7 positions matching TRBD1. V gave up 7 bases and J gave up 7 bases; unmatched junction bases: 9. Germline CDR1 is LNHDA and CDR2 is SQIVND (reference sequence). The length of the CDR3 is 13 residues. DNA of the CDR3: TGTGCCAGTACCCTGACAGGGAGTTTTGAAGCTTTCTTT. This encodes CASTLTGSFEAFF.

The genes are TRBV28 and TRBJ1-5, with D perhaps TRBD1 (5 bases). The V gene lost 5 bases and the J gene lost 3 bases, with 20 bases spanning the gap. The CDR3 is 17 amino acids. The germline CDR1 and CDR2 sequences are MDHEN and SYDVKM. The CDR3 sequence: CASSPSRGLAINQPQHF. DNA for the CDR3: TGTGCCAGCAGTCCCTCACGGGGGTTGGCTATCAATCAGCCCCAGCATTTT.

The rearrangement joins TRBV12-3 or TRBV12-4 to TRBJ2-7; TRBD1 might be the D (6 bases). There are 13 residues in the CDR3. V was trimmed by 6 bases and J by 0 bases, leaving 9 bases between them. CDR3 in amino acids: CASSWTVSYEQYF. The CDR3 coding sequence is TGTGCCAGCAGCTGGACAGTCTCCTACGAGCAGTACTTC.